This TCR beta chain was profiled in a study of metastatic and nonmetastatic thyroid tumors. About the research overall: Where malignant and benign thyroid patients were concerned, repertoires were compared across blood and tumor or nodule tissue. General study results and limits: Within blood and tumor, benign nodules reportedly had significantly lower TCR beta diversity than malignant thyroid tumors did.

The V gene's germline CDR1 is SGDLS and CDR2 YYNGEE. The V end lost 4 bases, the J end lost 0 bases, and 14 bases lay between the germline ends. There are 16 residues in the CDR3. This clone was observed many times. The antigen remains unidentified. Under the authors' procedure: For papillary thyroid cancer, a distant-metastasis classifier was constructed from CDR3 differences observed across clinicopathological groups. TCRdb re-analyzed the PCR reads using MiXCR. These V and J calls are TCRdb output, not the study's own analysis. The sample holds 22,000 or so clones, around 20% seen once. Thyroid surgery had not been preceded by any treatment in any patient.

The chain couples TRBV9 to TRBJ1-3; a weak D match, TRBD1 (6 bases). The source of this sequence is a female donor with papillary thyroid cancer or a benign thyroid nodule (not recorded which). Some clones in this sample may be carry-over from other donors' samples. The specimen was blood. CDR3: CASSPSPTGSGNTIYF. The CDR3 coding sequence is TGTGCCAGCAGCCCATCGCCGACAGGCTCTGGAAACACCATATATTTT.